This T cell receptor (beta chain) was observed in a study of T cell responses to AZD1222 COVID-19 vaccine. Whole-study results and caveats: After two AZD1222 doses, spike-specific TCR breadth and depth rose versus day 0. Donor demographics were predominantly white British with a female majority; clonal diversity may be underestimated. Sampling captured repertoires only after the peak T cell response. Vaccine-associated CD4 TCRs ranged over spike, dominating at 160-218 and 743-854.

On this clone: What it recognizes is unknown.

The germline V gene has CDR1 WNHNN and CDR2 SYGVQD (reference sequence). J was trimmed by 3 bases and V by 0 bases; bases with no gene match: 10. CDR3 length equals 18 residues. Repertoires were generated with immunoSEQ multiplex PCR, while TCRdb's copy carries only in-frame clones and drops some. The data show around 90,000 clones, 91% seen once. This TCR came from an adult in good health. The sample in question was peripheral blood, obtained on day 0 of MenACWY control vaccination. The chain combines TRBV10-1 with TRBJ2-3; TRBD2 aligns across 9 bases. Here the CDR3 DNA reads TGCGCCAGCAGTGAGTCCCAACTAGCGGGTTCCGCGACAGATACGCAGTATTTT. Its translation: CASSESQLAGSATDTQYF.